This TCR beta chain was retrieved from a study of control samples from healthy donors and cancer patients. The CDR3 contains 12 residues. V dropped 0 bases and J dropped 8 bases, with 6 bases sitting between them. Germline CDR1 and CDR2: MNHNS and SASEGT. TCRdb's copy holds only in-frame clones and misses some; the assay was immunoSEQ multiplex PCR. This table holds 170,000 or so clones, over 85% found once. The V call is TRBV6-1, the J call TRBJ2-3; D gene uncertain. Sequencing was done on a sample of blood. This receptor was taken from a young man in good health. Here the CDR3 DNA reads TGTGCCAGCAGTGAAGCGCTCAGTACGCAGTATTTT. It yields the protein CASSEALSTQYF.